The subject of this entry is one TCR beta chain. Antigen: not known. At the Johns Hopkins FTIC core, DNA taken from cultured CD4+ T cells was sequenced by way of the Oncomine TCR Beta short-read assay. TCRdb reprocessed the PCR reads with MiXCR, giving one entry per CDR3 protein. The sample shows more than 4,500 distinct CDR3 sequences, 25% to 35% of them seen only once. As for treatment: roughly ten-day PBMC culture with coronavirus spike peptide pools or control peptides (ViraFEST assay). Before the COVID-19 pandemic (2011-2018), CD4+ T cells were obtained from the unexposed donor. These data originate in a study of vaccination and CD4 T cells after COVID-19. Background on the study: As a positive control, some control cultures were given a CEFX pool, while others were given an HIV-1 Nef pool or no peptide. Findings of the study overall: Vaccine-specific clones numbering 304 of 307 showed spike mono-reactivity in convalescent patients. Only post-vaccination samples contained a median 86.3% of the reactive clones in convalescent patients.

The sequenced material came from CD4+ T cells from blood, cultured in vitro. The origin of this receptor is a human donor in good health.

The CDR3 here is CASSLGGAEGTDTQYF. The CDR3 DNA follows: TGTGCCAGCAGCTTAGGCGGGGCGGAGGGCACAGATACGCAGTATTTT. The chain has TRBV7-9 and TRBJ2-3, with D maybe TRBD2 (6 bases). The ends were cut back, 1 base at V and 1 base at J, with 12 bases in the middle. Germline V gene data show CDR1 as SEHNR and CDR2 as FQNEAQ (reference sequence). CDR3 size: 16 residues. The whole variable domain, remainder taken from reference TRBV7-9 and TRBJ2-3, is DTGVSQNPRHKITKRGQNVTFRCDPISEHNRLYWYRQTLGQGPEFLTYFQNEAQLEKSRLLSDRFSAERPKGSFSTLEIQRTEQGDSAMYLCASSLGGAEGTDTQYFGPGTRLTVL.